Sequencing of this TCR beta chain was carried out in a study of T cells in localized non-small cell lung cancer. Findings and caveats of the study: Adjacent uninvolved lung had the highest clonality, suggesting focused antigen responses. Longer survival (overall) was linked to higher T cell density in blood. Researchers found a median approximately 60 of the top 100 tumor clones in adjacent lung. Multi-region tumor sequencing was not done, so intratumor heterogeneity could not be excluded.

As regards this clone: Its target is not known.

Profiling relied on immunoSEQ multiplex PCR, and the TCRdb table lists in-frame clones only, not all of them. The sample has under 30,000 clones; about nine tenths are singletons. The CDR3 is 16 residues long. Per the germline V gene, CDR1 is SGDLS and CDR2 is YYNGEE. This receptor was taken from a woman aged 35-70 years with stage I lung adenocarcinoma. The chain uses TRBV9 and TRBJ2-5, with TRBD2 identical over 9 bases. The J call may be wrong; the DNA end is better matched by TRBJ2-7. Sequences were derived from peripheral blood, sampled before any cancer treatment. The CDR3 sequence: CASSVAGAGGLYEQYF. CDR3 bases: TGTGCCAGCAGCGTAGCGGGAGCGGGGGGCCTCTACGAGCAGTACTTC.